The 28 T cell receptor beta chains below all came from one sample that was sequenced in a study of blood T cell repertoires in COVID-19. Measured with immunoSEQ multiplex PCR; TCRdb has only the in-frame clones, and not every one. The repertoire holds about 48,000 clones, with 65% to 90% as singletons. Material: peripheral blood. Source of these receptors: a woman of 80 years or more with acute or convalescent COVID-19.

A single count supports this clone. The chain carries TRBV5-6 and TRBJ1-2; 7 positions agree with TRBD1. This CDR3 region has 15 residues. Unmatched junction bases numbered 4, after V lost 1 base and J lost 1 base. Germline CDR1 and CDR2: SGHDT and YYEEEE. CDR3 DNA sequence: TGTGCCAGCAGCTTGTCGACAGGGAATAACTATGGCTACACCTTC. This encodes CASSLSTGNNYGYTF.

The CDR3 protein is CASSPPRGQETQYF. The CDR3 nucleotides read TGTGCCAGCAGTCCCCCCCGGGGCCAAGAGACCCAGTACTTC. The genes are TRBV28 and TRBJ2-5, with D tentatively TRBD2 (5 bases). The V gene's germline CDR1 is MDHEN and CDR2 SYDVKM. The CDR3 runs 14 residues. V was trimmed by 5 bases and J by 1 base, leaving 11 bases between them.

This chain connects TRBV5-4 to TRBJ2-2, with D possibly TRBD2 on 5 matching bases. This CDR3 contains 15 residues. V was shortened by 0 bases and J by 2 bases, with 8 bases between the two germline ends. CDR1 and CDR2 from the germline V gene are SGHNT and YYREEE (reference sequence). CDR3 in DNA: TGTGCCAGCAGCTTGGCGGGGAGAAACACCGGGGAGCTGTTTTTT. It translates to CASSLAGRNTGELFF.

The genes are TRBV18 and TRBJ1-2, with 7 bases lining up with TRBD1. The CDR3 spans 15 residues. Germline-derived CDR1 and CDR2 are KGHSH and LQKENI. V lost 6 bases and J lost 3; bases outside the gene matches: 10. The CDR3 nucleotides read TGTGCCAGCTCGCCCCGGACAGGAGTTTACTATGGCTACACCTTC. Translated: CASSPRTGVYYGYTF.

This chain joins TRBV7-9 and TRBJ1-6; weak D call: TRBD1 (5 bases). V lost 2 bases and J 9 bases, leaving 11 bases between the germline ends. The CDR3 consists of 14 residues. Per the germline V gene, CDR1 is SEHNR and CDR2 is FQNEAQ (reference sequence). In nucleotides, the CDR3 is TGTGCCAGCAGCTTACCCTTAAGGGGTTCACCCCTCCACTTT. It translates to CASSLPLRGSPLHF.

The chain is built from TRBV2 and TRBJ1-3; TRBD1 is a possible D gene (6 bases). CDR1 is SNHLY, CDR2 FYNNEI, per germline. The V end was cut by 7 bases, the J end by 0 bases, with 19 bases between. This CDR3 spans 17 amino acids. CDR3 coding DNA: TGTGCCAGCAAAACCTATGACAGGTTTTTCTCTGGAAACACCATATATTTT. This translates into CASKTYDRFFSGNTIYF.

This chain links TRBV2 with TRBJ1-1, with TRBD1 matching over 7 bases. The V gene's germline CDR1 is SNHLY and CDR2 FYNNEI. The CDR3 is 14 residues long. V shed 4 bases and J 5 bases; nucleotides not matched to a gene: 7. CDR3 sequence reads: CASSVGRGLTEAFF. In DNA, the CDR3 is TGTGCCAGCAGTGTAGGTAGGGGGCTAACTGAAGCTTTCTTT. Combining the CDR3 with reference TRBV2 and TRBJ1-1 gives the whole variable domain EPEVTQTPSHQVTQMGQEVILRCVPISNHLYFYWYRQILGQKVEFLVSFYNNEISEKSEIFDDQFSVERPDGSNFTLKIRSTKLEDSAMYFCASSVGRGLTEAFFGQGTRLTVV.

This chain connects TRBV5-8 to TRBJ1-5, with 7 bases aligning to TRBD1. This CDR3 has 14 amino acids. The junction had 6 bases not matched to a gene; V was cut back by 0 bases and J by 9 bases. Germline CDR1 reads SGHTS; CDR2 reads YDEGEE. In nucleotides, the CDR3 is TGTGCCAGCAGCTTGGCTACAGGGGACGGGCCCCAGCATTTT. This translates into CASSLATGDGPQHF.

CDR3 DNA sequence: TGCGCCAGCAGCCCGGGACATACTGGAAACACCATATATTTT. This translates into CASSPGHTGNTIYF. The chain is built from TRBV5-1 and TRBJ1-3; the D gene is possibly TRBD1 (6 bases). This CDR3 is built from 14 residues. The V end lost 4 bases, the J end lost 2 bases, and 10 bases lay between the germline ends. CDR1 is SGHRS and CDR2 is YFSETQ in the germline V gene.

The rearrangement uses TRBV3-1 (or the pseudogene TRBV3-2) and TRBJ1-4; D is unclear. This CDR3 is 14 amino acids long. V lost 6 bases, J lost 4 bases, and 12 bases lay in between. Germline CDR1 LGHDT, CDR2 YNNKEL (reference sequence). Here the CDR3 DNA reads TGTGCCAGCAGAAACGGAGGGAGTAATGAAAAACTGTTTTTT. As protein: CASRNGGSNEKLFF.

V gene TRBV5-4 combines with J gene TRBJ1-2; the D gene is possibly TRBD1 (5 bases). Germline CDR1 SGHNT, CDR2 YYREEE (reference sequence). V lost 3 bases to trimming and J lost 0 bases, with 6 bases between them. This CDR3 is built from 13 residues. CDR3 amino acids: CASSSTANYGYTF. The CDR3 DNA follows: TGTGCCAGCAGCTCGACAGCTAACTATGGCTACACCTTC. Full variable domain (outside the CDR3, taken from reference TRBV5-4 and TRBJ1-2): ETGVTQSPTHLIKTRGQQVTLRCSSQSGHNTVSWYQQALGQGPQFIFQYYREEENGRGNFPPRFSGLQFPNYSSELNVNALELDDSALYLCASSSTANYGYTFGSGTRLTVV.

With regard to this clone: A junction boundary mismatches the germline segment, possibly from a read error. The chain has TRBV3-1 (or the pseudogene TRBV3-2) and TRBJ1-1; a weak D match, TRBD1 (5 bases). This CDR3 is built from 15 residues. CDR1 is LGHDT, CDR2 YNNKEL, per germline (reference sequence). CDR3 bases: TGTGCCAGCAGCCAGTCAGGGCTGGTGAAGACTGAAGCTTTCTTT. The encoded protein is CASSQSGLVKTEAFF.

The chain uses TRBV9 and TRBJ2-1; D might be TRBD2 (6 bases). The germline V and J ends were trimmed by 0 bases and 3 bases, with 10 bases remaining between them. The germline V gene has CDR1 SGDLS and CDR2 YYNGEE. This CDR3 is 15 amino acids long. This chain's CDR3 is CASSVGGGVYNEQFF. The CDR3 bases are TGTGCCAGCAGCGTAGGCGGCGGGGTCTACAATGAGCAGTTCTTC.

This chain links TRBV5-6 with TRBJ1-2, with D unresolved. V was pared by 0 bases and J by 7 bases, with 7 bases between. This CDR3 contains 12 residues. CDR1 and CDR2 (germline): SGHDT, YYEEEE. The CDR3 coding sequence is TGTGCCAGCAGCTTGGACTCGGTTGGCTACACCTTC. Residues: CASSLDSVGYTF.

The chain carries TRBV7-2 and TRBJ2-1; D is perhaps TRBD2 (5 bases). CDR1 SGHTA and CDR2 FQGNSA come from the germline V gene. The CDR3 runs 14 residues. V lost 4 bases, J lost 2 bases, and 9 bases lay in between. The CDR3 bases are TGTGCCAGCAGCTCCCCCGGGACCTACAATGAGCAGTTCTTC. This sequence encodes CASSSPGTYNEQFF.

V gene TRBV5-1 combines with J gene TRBJ2-1; 7 bases agree with TRBD2. CDR1 and CDR2 from the germline V gene are SGHRS and YFSETQ. CDR3 size: 14 residues. With 2 bases clipped from V and 10 bases from J, the junction kept 9 bases outside the gene matches. The CDR3: CASSFDGGVNEQFF. The DNA for the CDR3 is TGCGCCAGCAGCTTTGATGGGGGGGTAAACGAGCAGTTCTTC.

The chain employs TRBV4-1 and TRBJ1-5; perhaps TRBD1 as D (6 bases). V dropped 3 bases and J dropped 1 base, with 10 bases sitting between them. The CDR3 extends over 15 amino acids. The germline CDR1 and CDR2 sequences are MGHRA and YSYEKL. The CDR3 loop is CASSQGATSNQPQHF. CDR3 nucleotide sequence: TGCGCCAGCAGCCAGGGGGCAACGAGCAATCAGCCCCAGCATTTT.

This chain joins TRBV7-9 and TRBJ2-1; 10 bases map to TRBD1. Germline V gene data show CDR1 as SEHNR and CDR2 as FQNEAQ (reference sequence). Germline trimming cut 3 bases from V and 3 bases from J; bases unmatched to any gene: 8. CDR3 length equals 17 residues. The CDR3 bases are TGTGCCAGCAGCTTGGGGGACAGGGGAAGAGGCTACAATGAGCAGTTCTTC. Its translation: CASSLGDRGRGYNEQFF.

In its sample, this clone was seen once. J is TRBJ1-2 and V is TRBV7-9, with 7 bases aligning to TRBD1. The V and J ends lost 5 bases and 4 bases, in that order; junction bases with no gene match: 7. The CDR3 is made up of 14 amino acids. Germline V gene data show CDR1 as SEHNR and CDR2 as FQNEAQ (reference sequence). CDR3 nucleotides: TGTGCCAGCAGCGCGACAGGGATCGGCTATGGCTACACCTTC. It specifies CASSATGIGYGYTF.

The chain links TRBV12-3 or TRBV12-4 to TRBJ1-1, with D unclear. The length of the CDR3 is 11 residues. The V end was cut by 6 bases, the J end by 6 bases, with 8 bases between. The CDR3 bases are TGTGCCAGCAGCTCTATCTCTGAAGCTTTCTTT. It translates to CASSSISEAFF.

The chain is built from TRBV28 and TRBJ1-2; TRBD1 is a possible D gene (5 bases). CDR1 and CDR2 from the germline V gene are MDHEN and SYDVKM. The CDR3 is 20 amino acids. V was cut by 6 bases and J by 2 bases, with 31 bases left in between. CDR3 residues: CASRFHLSGTPRKSNYGYTF. The CDR3, as DNA: TGTGCCAGCAGGTTCCACCTTTCGGGGACTCCACGGAAATCCAACTATGGCTACACCTTC.

The chain links TRBV28 to TRBJ2-1, with 14 bases that match TRBD2. V shed 4 bases, J shed 6 bases, and the junction held 8 bases outside the gene matches. The CDR3 spans 17 residues. Germline V gives CDR1 MDHEN, CDR2 SYDVKM. CDR3 DNA sequence: TGTGCCAGCAGTTCGCCCGTCGGACTAGCGGGGGGCAATGAGCAGTTCTTC. Protein sequence: CASSSPVGLAGGNEQFF. The variable domain in full, with the rest retrieved from reference TRBV28 and TRBJ2-1, is DVKVTQSSRYLVKRTGEKVFLECVQDMDHENMFWYRQDPGLGLRLIYFSYDVKMKEKGDIPEGYSVSREKKERFSLILESASTNQTSMYLCASSSPVGLAGGNEQFFGPGTRLTVL.

The CDR3 DNA is TGTGCCAGCAGTCCCTCACCCGCGGAGGGGGGAAACACCATATATTTT. Translated: CASSPSPAEGGNTIYF. The rearrangement links TRBV9 to TRBJ1-3, with D possibly being TRBD1 (5 bases). The germline V and J ends were trimmed by 5 bases and 4 bases, with 19 bases remaining between them. The CDR3 is 16 amino acids. Germline V CDR1 and CDR2: SGDLS, YYNGEE.

This clone showed up just a few times. The chain recombines TRBV19 with TRBJ2-6, with TRBD1 identical over 7 bases. From germline, CDR1 is LNHDA and CDR2 SQIVND (reference sequence). This CDR3 has 18 amino acids. Trimming at V came to 0 bases and at J to 0 bases, leaving 5 bases not matched to a gene. CDR3 nucleotide sequence: TGTGCCAGTAGTATAGATGGCAGGGGGTCCTCTGGGGCCAACGTCCTGACTTTC. Translation: CASSIDGRGSSGANVLTF.

The chain couples TRBV5-4 to TRBJ1-2; 10 bases fit TRBD1. J was trimmed by 5 bases and V by 1 base; bases with no gene match: 2. Germline V lookup: CDR1 SGHNT, CDR2 YYREEE (reference sequence). CDR3 length: 14 residues. CDR3 in DNA: TGTGCCAGCAGCTTGCCGGGACAGGGGTATGGCTACACCTTC. Translated, it gives CASSLPGQGYGYTF.

This chain uses TRBV5-8 with TRBJ1-2, with D possibly matching TRBD1 (6 bases). This CDR3 comprises 14 residues. V lost 0 bases and J 4 bases, leaving 10 bases between the germline ends. From germline, CDR1 is SGHTS and CDR2 YDEGEE. CDR3 protein: CASSLATGTYGYTF. The CDR3 region has the DNA TGTGCCAGCAGCTTGGCTACAGGGACCTATGGCTACACCTTC.

This chain links TRBV7-4 with TRBJ1-5, with 10 bases aligning to TRBD1. This CDR3 spans 17 amino acids. Germline V gene lookup returns CDR1 SGHVT and CDR2 SQSDAQ. Trimming at V came to 5 bases and at J to 3 bases, leaving 10 bases not matched to a gene. The CDR3 DNA reads as TGTGCCAGCAGCCAATACCGGGACAGGGGATACAATCAGCCCCAGCATTTT. Translated: CASSQYRDRGYNQPQHF.

This clone was observed a handful of times. The chain uses TRBV28 and TRBJ1-2; 7 bases are a match to TRBD1. Germline V CDR1 and CDR2: MDHEN, SYDVKM. V dropped 8 bases and J dropped 2; count of bases not matched to a gene: 11. The CDR3 is 15 amino acids. DNA for the CDR3: TGTGCCAGCCTTTCTCCGGGACAGATAAACTATGGCTACACCTTC. Translating gives CASLSPGQINYGYTF.